The 19 T cell receptor beta chains below come from one sample, sequenced in a study of technical replicates of blood from a few donors. The data were produced by immunoSEQ multiplex PCR, yet TCRdb's version contains in-frame clones alone and is incomplete. The sample lists almost 70,000 clones, roughly 90% occurring once. The sequenced sample was PBMCs. The source is a human donor in good health. Some clones in this sample may be carry-over from other donors' samples.

In the case of this clone: The sample carries other DNA sequences with the same CDR3. The chain joins TRBV2 to TRBJ1-2; weak D call: TRBD1 (5 bases). Trimming pared 4 bases from V and 2 bases from J, leaving 8 bases between. CDR3 size: 13 residues. Germline CDR1 reads SNHLY; CDR2 reads FYNNEI. CDR3 loop: CASSGQGNYGYTF. The CDR3 DNA reads as TGTGCCAGCAGTGGTCAGGGCAACTATGGCTACACCTTC.

The V and J genes are TRBV7-9 and TRBJ2-1, with 8 bases matching TRBD2. Per germline, CDR1 SEHNR and CDR2 FQNEAQ (reference sequence). J lost 8 bases, V lost 3 bases, and 15 bases had no gene match. The CDR3 has 17 residues. The CDR3 nucleotides read TGTGCCAGCAGCTTGGGGCTAGCGGGCCGGGGGGGATATGAGCAGTTCTTC. This gives the protein CASSLGLAGRGGYEQFF.

A remark on this clone: Other DNA sequences within the sample encode an identical CDR3. The chain is built from TRBV30 and TRBJ2-7; D might be TRBD1 (6 bases). This CDR3 spans 13 amino acids. Germline V lookup: CDR1 GTSNPN, CDR2 SVGIG (reference sequence). V was clipped by 2 bases and J by 4 bases, with 12 bases between them. The CDR3 loop is CAWSQDRGYEQYF. The CDR3 DNA sequence: TGTGCCTGGAGTCAGGACAGAGGATACGAGCAGTACTTC.

The chain recombines TRBV4-3 with TRBJ2-7; D may be TRBD1 (6 bases). This CDR3 has 16 amino acids. CDR1 LGHNA and CDR2 YSLEER come from the germline V gene. Trimming cost V 0 bases and J 2 bases, with 14 bases left between them. In nucleotides, the CDR3 is TGCGCCAGCAGCCAAGATATGGGGGCCAGGACCTACGAGCAGTACTTC. The encoded protein is CASSQDMGARTYEQYF.

The V and J genes are TRBV5-1 and TRBJ1-2; maybe TRBD1 (5 bases). Looked up from germline, CDR1 is SGHRS and CDR2 is YFSETQ. Deletions cut 2 bases from V and 8 bases from J, with 19 bases between. CDR3 length: 15 residues. The CDR3 here is CASSFDSDTPAGYTF. The CDR3 DNA reads as TGCGCCAGCAGCTTTGACAGCGACACACCGGCCGGCTACACCTTC.

The rearrangement uses TRBV10-3 and TRBJ1-2; 10 bases are shared with TRBD1. Per the germline V gene, CDR1 is ENHRY and CDR2 is SYGVKD. CDR3 size: 13 residues. V lost 9 bases, J lost 4 bases, and 5 bases stayed unmatched. This CDR3 reads CAIRQGALYGYTF. The CDR3 coding sequence is TGTGCCATAAGACAGGGGGCTCTCTATGGCTACACCTTC.

The J gene is TRBJ1-4, the V gene TRBV6-1; D is unclear. CDR1 and CDR2 (germline): MNHNS, SASEGT. The CDR3 has 11 amino acids. V was shortened by 6 bases and J by 10 bases, with 9 bases between the two germline ends. CDR3 coding DNA: TGTGCCAGCAGCCAAGGGAGAAAACTGTTTTTT. Encoded protein: CASSQGRKLFF.

The chain carries TRBV7-9 and TRBJ2-5; the D gene is possibly TRBD1 (6 bases). The CDR3 is made up of 15 amino acids. V was trimmed by 5 bases and J by 5 bases, leaving 18 bases between them. Per the germline V gene, CDR1 is SEHNR and CDR2 is FQNEAQ (reference sequence). The CDR3 bases are TGTGCCAGCAGCACCTACAGGGAGTTGGAGGAGACCCAGTACTTC. Its translation: CASSTYRELEETQYF.

The V and J genes are TRBV10-3 and TRBJ1-1; D not resolved. CDR1 is ENHRY, CDR2 SYGVKD, per germline. The CDR3 extends over 14 amino acids. The ends were cut back, 3 bases at V and 6 bases at J, with 14 bases in the middle. CDR3 amino acids: CAISEEVLFSEAFF. In DNA form, the CDR3 reads TGTGCCATCAGTGAAGAGGTTCTTTTCTCTGAAGCTTTCTTT.

V is TRBV27 and J is TRBJ1-4; 7 positions match TRBD1. CDR1 is MNHEY and CDR2 is SMNVEV in the germline V gene (reference sequence). Trimming took 8 bases from V and 4 from J; bases not matched to a gene: 4. The CDR3 contains 13 residues. CDR3 in amino acids: CASSGQVNEKLFF. The DNA of the CDR3 is TGTGCCAGCTCCGGACAGGTTAATGAAAAACTGTTTTTT.

This chain joins TRBV5-1 and TRBJ2-4, with 7 bases fitting TRBD1. The V segment lost 2 bases and the J segment 6 bases; nucleotides outside the gene matches: 8. The CDR3 covers 15 residues. The germline CDR1 and CDR2 sequences are SGHRS and YFSETQ. Written as DNA, the CDR3 is TGCGCCAGCAGCTTAACCGGGACAGACTTAAACATTCAGTACTTC. Protein product: CASSLTGTDLNIQYF.

V gene TRBV27 combines with J gene TRBJ2-2; no firm D call. V was shortened by 4 bases and J by 3 bases, with 6 bases between the two germline ends. The V gene's germline CDR1 is MNHEY and CDR2 SMNVEV (reference sequence). The CDR3 sequence is 13 residues long. CDR3 in amino acids: CASSSYYTGELFF. CDR3 coding DNA: TGTGCCAGCAGTTCCTACTACACCGGGGAGCTGTTTTTT.

This clone was recorded a few times. This chain links TRBV5-6 with TRBJ2-5, with 7 bases aligning to TRBD1. Germline V gene lookup returns CDR1 SGHDT and CDR2 YYEEEE. The CDR3 runs to 16 residues. J was trimmed by 5 bases and V by 4 bases; bases with no gene match: 14. The CDR3 loop is CASSHLDRVARETQYF. The CDR3, as DNA: TGTGCCAGCAGCCACTTAGACAGGGTGGCTAGGGAGACCCAGTACTTC.

V usage is TRBV9 and J usage is TRBJ2-1; D is unclear. CDR3 length: 15 amino acids. Looked up from germline, CDR1 is SGDLS and CDR2 is YYNGEE. The V and J ends lost 4 bases and 0 bases respectively, with 11 bases between them. The CDR3 loop reads CASSPRDGSYNEQFF. As DNA, the CDR3 is TGTGCCAGCAGCCCACGAGATGGCTCCTACAATGAGCAGTTCTTC.

In its sample, this clone was seen once. The chain combines TRBV7-6 with TRBJ2-7; D uncertain. V shed 1 base and J shed 5 bases, with 12 bases lying between them. The germline V gene encodes CDR1 SGHVS and CDR2 FNYEAQ. There are 14 residues in the CDR3. The CDR3 loop is CASSLEFLAHEQYF. As DNA, the CDR3 is TGTGCCAGCAGCTTAGAATTTTTAGCCCACGAGCAGTACTTC.

This rearrangement joins TRBV30 to TRBJ2-7; 10 bases map to TRBD1. The V and J ends lost 5 bases and 6 bases, in that order; junction bases with no gene match: 10. CDR3 length equals 14 residues. From germline, CDR1 is GTSNPN and CDR2 SVGIG (reference sequence). CDR3 nucleotides: TGTGCCTGGCTAACCGGGACAGGGGTTTCCGAGCAGTACTTC. This sequence encodes CAWLTGTGVSEQYF.

The chain links TRBV4-3 to TRBJ2-1, with 12 bases that match TRBD2. The CDR3 extends over 18 amino acids. V shed 0 bases, J shed 2 bases, and the junction held 5 bases outside the gene matches. Germline loops: CDR1 LGHNA, CDR2 YSLEER. CDR3 DNA: TGCGCCAGCAGCCAAGATCTAGCGGGAGGGGGGGCCTACAATGAGCAGTTCTTC. Protein sequence: CASSQDLAGGGAYNEQFF.

The chain employs TRBV25-1 and TRBJ2-3, with 10 bases fitting TRBD2. This CDR3 spans 17 amino acids. The V segment lost 3 bases and the J segment 6 bases; nucleotides outside the gene matches: 12. CDR1 and CDR2 (germline): MGHDK, SYGVNS. CDR3 amino acids: CASSDGGLAGAGDTQYF. The CDR3 region has the DNA TGTGCCAGCAGTGACGGCGGGCTAGCGGGAGCAGGGGATACGCAGTATTTT.

This chain connects TRBV29-1 to TRBJ2-2, with 7 nucleotides matching TRBD1. The CDR3 spans 14 residues. CDR1 SQVTM and CDR2 ANQGSEA come from the germline V gene. The CDR3 nucleotides read TGCAGGGGTCAGAGGACAGGACAGACCGGGGAGCTGTTTTTT. This encodes CRGQRTGQTGELFF.